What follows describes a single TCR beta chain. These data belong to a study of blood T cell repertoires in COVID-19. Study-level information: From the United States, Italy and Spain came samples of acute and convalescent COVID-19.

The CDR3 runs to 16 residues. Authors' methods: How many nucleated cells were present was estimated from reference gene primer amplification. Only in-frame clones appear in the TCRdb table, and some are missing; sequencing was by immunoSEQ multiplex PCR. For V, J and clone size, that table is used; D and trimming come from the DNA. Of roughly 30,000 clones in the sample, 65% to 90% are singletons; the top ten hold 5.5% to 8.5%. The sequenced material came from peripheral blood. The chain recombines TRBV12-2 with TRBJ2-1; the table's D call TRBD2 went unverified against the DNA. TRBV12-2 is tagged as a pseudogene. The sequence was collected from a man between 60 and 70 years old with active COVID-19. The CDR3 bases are TGTGCAAGTCGCTTTAACCGAGCGGGAGTTTGGAATGAGCAGTTCTTC. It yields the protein CASRFNRAGVWNEQFF.